These T cell receptor beta chains were read from a single sample in a study of cytomegalovirus exposure and HLA in healthy donors. Sequencing was performed with immunoSEQ multiplex PCR; in TCRdb, only in-frame clones are kept and a portion is missing. This sample has some 54,000 clones, with around 84% found just once. The specimen sequenced was PBMCs. These receptors all come from a male donor in good health and CMV-seronegative. Each CDR3 is given with its conserved first and last residue. Each record gives: V gene, CDR3 protein.

TRBV4-2,CASSQVEGWSNQPQHF
TRBV5-1,CASSLGEMGNQPQHF
TRBV5-1,CASSLEGTGDEKLFF
TRBV5-4,CASSAPTGFGAKNIQYF
TRBV19,CASSIDTTGIYGYTF
TRBV9,CASSPTGGGDTQYF
TRBV7-3,CASSLLPGNQPQHF
TRBV19,CASRSPKQEAYEQYF
TRBV10-3,CAISDLEGKQPQHF
TRBV5-1,CASSLSPGETEAFF
TRBV11-3,CASSLGGRDSIF
TRBV5-1,CASSWAGDSYNEQFF
TRBV30,CAWRGLAGDTGELFF
TRBV4-2,CASSLGTSGGTDTQYF
TRBV11-3,CASSSRGQGTGELFF